The sequence of this T cell receptor beta chain was determined in a study of PD-1 blockade in classical Hodgkin lymphoma. Time point denoted: cycle 4 day 1 (C4D1), after about 6 weeks of nivolumab. Every one of the patients relapsed after autologous stem cell transplantation (brentuximab vedotin exposure was variable). The CDR3 runs 14 residues. V was shortened by 4 bases and J by 8 bases, with 16 bases between the two germline ends. Germline CDR1 and CDR2: SGHKS and YYEKEE (reference sequence). Only in-frame clones appear in the TCRdb table, and some are missing; sequencing was by immunoSEQ multiplex PCR. The repertoire includes under 130,000 clones, more than 70% of them detected once, and around a fifth sits in the top ten. Study results and caveats: Sources of repertoire differences remain undefined, possibly disease activity or prior therapy. Diminished baseline TCR diversity has been reported in newly diagnosed patients relative to healthy donors. It was CD4+ TCR diversity, not CD8+, that rose significantly by C4D1.

Concerning this clone: Its antigen is not identified.

The TCR comes from a human donor with classical Hodgkin lymphoma. The chain combines TRBV5-5 with TRBJ2-1, with D perhaps matching TRBD1 (5 bases). Sequenced material: peripheral blood mononuclear cells (PBMCs), taken before the fourth cycle of nivolumab. CDR3 in DNA: TGTGCCAGCAGCGGCAGGGATCTTTCTCATGAGCAGTTCTTC. It yields the protein CASSGRDLSHEQFF.